This T cell receptor beta chain came from a study of T cell responses to AZD1222 COVID-19 vaccine. Only in-frame clones appear in the TCRdb table, and some are missing; sequencing was by immunoSEQ multiplex PCR. The sample lists 56,000 or so clones; about 80% were seen once. The V gene lost 3 bases and the J gene lost 3 bases, with 11 bases spanning the gap. The CDR3 loop spans 14 amino acids. The V gene's germline CDR1 is SGHKS and CDR2 YYEKEE (reference sequence). Source: peripheral blood, taken 28 days after the second AZD1222 dose. The genes are TRBV5-5 and TRBJ2-3, with a tentative D call TRBD2 (6 bases). The receptor's source is an adult who received the AZD1222 COVID-19 vaccine. CDR3 coding DNA: TGTGCCAGCAGCTGGTCCGGGAGAACAGATACGCAGTATTTT. This gives the protein CASSWSGRTDTQYF.